What follows is one T cell receptor beta chain and its context. The antigen is not known. The length of the CDR3 is 14 residues. CDR1 is MNHNS, CDR2 SASEGT, per germline. V dropped 3 bases and J dropped 7; count of bases not matched to a gene: 7. Documented treatment: around 19 received Ad26.COV2.S at low or high dose, single or two shots; 5 received placebo; per-sample allocation not given. Material that was analyzed had been drawn on day 63 after the first vaccine or placebo injection. An adult donor aged 18-55 years was enrolled in Boston. Sequencing was performed with immunoSEQ multiplex PCR; in TCRdb, only in-frame clones are kept and a portion is missing. The table records about 680,000 clones, around 90% of them present only once. These data belong to a study of Ad26.COV2.S vaccination and SARS-CoV-2 variants. Looking at the study overall: By the intramuscular route, Ad26.COV2.S was given once, or twice 56 days apart. Findings of the study overall: Comparable non-spike TCR breadth was observed in vaccine and placebo recipients. Vaccine recipients posted higher spike-specific TCR breadth than their placebo counterparts.

The TCR sequence derives from a person aged 18-60 years who received the Ad26.COV2.S COVID-19 vaccine or a placebo. The rearrangement joins TRBV6-1 to TRBJ2-7; TRBD1 matches 9 bases. This sample comprised peripheral blood, obtained in a trial of Ad26.COV2.S vaccine versus placebo. This CDR3 is CASSEGQGRWEQYF. The CDR3 nucleotides are TGTGCCAGCAGTGAGGGACAGGGAAGATGGGAGCAGTACTTC.